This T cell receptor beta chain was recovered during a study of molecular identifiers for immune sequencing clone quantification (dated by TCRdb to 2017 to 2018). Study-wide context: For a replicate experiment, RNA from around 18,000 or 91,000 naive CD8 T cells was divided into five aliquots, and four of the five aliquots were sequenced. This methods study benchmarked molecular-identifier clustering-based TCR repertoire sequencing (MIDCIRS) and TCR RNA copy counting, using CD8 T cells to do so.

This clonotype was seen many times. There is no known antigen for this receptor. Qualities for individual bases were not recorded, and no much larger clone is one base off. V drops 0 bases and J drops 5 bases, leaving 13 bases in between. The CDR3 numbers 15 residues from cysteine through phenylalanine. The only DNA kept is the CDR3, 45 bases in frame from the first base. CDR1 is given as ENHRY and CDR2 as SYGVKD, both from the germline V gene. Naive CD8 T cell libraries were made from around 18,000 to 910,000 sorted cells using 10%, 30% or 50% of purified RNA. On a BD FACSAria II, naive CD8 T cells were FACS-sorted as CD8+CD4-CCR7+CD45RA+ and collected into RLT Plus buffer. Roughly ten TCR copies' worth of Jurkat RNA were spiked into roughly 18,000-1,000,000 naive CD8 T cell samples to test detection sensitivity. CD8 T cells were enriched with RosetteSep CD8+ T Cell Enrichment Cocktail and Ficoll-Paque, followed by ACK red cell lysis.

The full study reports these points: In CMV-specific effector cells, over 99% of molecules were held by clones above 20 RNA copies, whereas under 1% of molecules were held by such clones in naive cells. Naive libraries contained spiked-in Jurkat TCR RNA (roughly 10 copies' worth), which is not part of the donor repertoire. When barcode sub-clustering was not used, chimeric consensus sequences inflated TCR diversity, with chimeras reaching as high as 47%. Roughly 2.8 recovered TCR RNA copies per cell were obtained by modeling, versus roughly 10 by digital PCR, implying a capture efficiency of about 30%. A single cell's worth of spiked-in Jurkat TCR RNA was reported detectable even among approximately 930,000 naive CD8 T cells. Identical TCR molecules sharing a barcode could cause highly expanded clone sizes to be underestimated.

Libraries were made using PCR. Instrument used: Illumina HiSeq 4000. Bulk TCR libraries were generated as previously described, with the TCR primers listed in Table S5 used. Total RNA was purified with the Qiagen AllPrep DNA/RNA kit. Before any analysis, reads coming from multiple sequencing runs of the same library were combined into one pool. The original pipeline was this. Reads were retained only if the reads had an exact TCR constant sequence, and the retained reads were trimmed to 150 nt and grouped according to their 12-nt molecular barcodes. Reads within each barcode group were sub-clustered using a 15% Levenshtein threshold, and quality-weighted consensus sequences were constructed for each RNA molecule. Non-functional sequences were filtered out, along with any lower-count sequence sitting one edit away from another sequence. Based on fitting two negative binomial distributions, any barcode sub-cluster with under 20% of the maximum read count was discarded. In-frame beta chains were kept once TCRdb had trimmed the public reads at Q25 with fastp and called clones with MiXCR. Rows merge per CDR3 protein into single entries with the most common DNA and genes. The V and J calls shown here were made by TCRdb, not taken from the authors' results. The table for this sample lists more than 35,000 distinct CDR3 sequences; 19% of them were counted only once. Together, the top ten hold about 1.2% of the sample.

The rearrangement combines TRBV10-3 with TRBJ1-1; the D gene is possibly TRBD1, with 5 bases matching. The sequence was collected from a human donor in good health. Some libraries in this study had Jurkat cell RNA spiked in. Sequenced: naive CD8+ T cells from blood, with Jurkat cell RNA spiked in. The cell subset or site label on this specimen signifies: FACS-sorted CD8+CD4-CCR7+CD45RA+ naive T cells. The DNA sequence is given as TGTGCCATCAGTGAGTCTGTAGCAGGGCATACTGAAGCTTTCTTT. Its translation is CAISESVAGHTEAFF.